This TCR beta chain was found in a study of molecular identifiers for immune sequencing clone quantification. Naive CD8 libraries were made from around 18,000 to 910,000 sorted cells, and they used 10%, 30% or 50% RNA. V gave up 5 bases and J gave up 0 bases; unmatched junction bases: 4. The CDR3 is made up of 15 amino acids. CDR1 is SNHLY, CDR2 FYNNEI, per germline. This clonotype was seen only a few times. TCRdb re-analysed the PCR reads in MiXCR, keeping a single row per CDR3 protein. Counted here are roughly 300,000 distinct CDR3 sequences, roughly 24% occurring once; the ten biggest clones make up about 0.73%.

The chain is built from TRBV2 and TRBJ2-1, with 7 bases fitting TRBD2. Sequencing was carried out using naive CD8+ T cells from blood, with Jurkat cell RNA spiked in. Described subset: FACS-sorted CD8+CD4-CCR7+CD45RA+ naive T cells. The TCR was taken from a human donor in good health. Some libraries in this study had Jurkat cell RNA spiked in. DNA of the CDR3: TGTGCCAGCAGTACGGGACTAAGCTCCTACAATGAGCAGTTCTTC. The encoded protein is CASSTGLSSYNEQFF.